A selection of T cell receptor beta chains follows, all from one sample in a study of beta chain features in type 1 diabetes. TCRdb keeps only in-frame clones here, not all; method: immunoSEQ multiplex PCR. The sample lists fewer than 900,000 clones, around a sixth seen once, with 0.02% to 0.025% in the top ten. The sequenced material came from naive CD4+ T cells from blood. Receptor source: a woman aged 18 to 35 in good health. Each CDR3 is given with its conserved first and last residue. A D gene is named only where the DNA matches it firmly. Some rows mark clone size as missing; the rest say once, few, many or name a class of expanded clone.

V	D	J	size	length	DNA	CDR3
TRBV10-3	TRBD1	TRBJ2-7	few	13	TGTGCCACCGGGACAGAGAAGGTCAACGAGCAGTACTTC	CATGTEKVNEQYF
TRBV28	TRBD1	TRBJ1-2	-	14	TGTGCCAGCAGACAACAGGGGACTAACTATGGCTACACCTTC	CASRQQGTNYGYTF
TRBV7-3	TRBD1	TRBJ2-1	-	15	TGTGCCAGCAGCCCAACAGGGGATAACTACAATGAGCAGTTCTTC	CASSPTGDNYNEQFF
TRBV29-1	-	TRBJ1-1	-	12	TGCAGCGGGGGGGCGCGTGGGACTGAAGCTTTCTTT	CSGGARGTEAFF
TRBV4-1	TRBD2	TRBJ2-1	-	16	TGCGCCAGCAGCCAAGATGGGGCGGGAGGGTACAATGAGCAGTTCTTC	CASSQDGAGGYNEQFF
TRBV19	-	TRBJ1-5	few	13	TGTGCCAGTAGTCTCACAGCAAATCAGCCCCAGCATTTT	CASSLTANQPQHF
TRBV10-3	-	TRBJ1-2	-	16	TGTGCCATCAGGGCCGGGTCCCAAAAGTCTAACTATGGCTACACCTTC	CAIRAGSQKSNYGYTF
TRBV11-1	TRBD2	TRBJ2-7	-	16	TGTGCCAGCAGCATCGATAGACTAGCGGGCAGTGACGAGCAGTACTTC	CASSIDRLAGSDEQYF
TRBV28	TRBD1	TRBJ1-1	few	13	TGTGCCAGCGGCGGACAGGGGGAAACTGAAGCTTTCTTT	CASGGQGETEAFF
TRBV7-2	TRBD2	TRBJ2-2	few	16	TGTGCCAGCAGCCCGAAGACTAGCGGGGATACCGGGGAGCTGTTTTTT	CASSPKTSGDTGELFF
TRBV12-5	-	TRBJ2-1	-	12	TGTGCTAGTGGTTTAGGAGGGATCCCCTTATTCTTC	CASGLGGIPLFF
TRBV25-1	TRBD1	TRBJ2-3	-	14	TGTGCCAGCAGAGAACAGGGGCGAGAAGATACGCAGTATTTT	CASREQGREDTQYF
TRBV10-3	-	TRBJ1-2	-	13	TGTGCCACCTCCAGGCAGTGGAACTATGGCTACACCTTC	CATSRQWNYGYTF
TRBV13	-	TRBJ2-7	few	14	TGTGCCAGCAGGGAACGAGGGGGGTCCTACGAGCAGTACTTC	CASRERGGSYEQYF
TRBV11-2	-	TRBJ2-5	few	14	TGTGCCAGCAGCTTACTTTCAGGGCAAGAGACCCAGTACTTC	CASSLLSGQETQYF
TRBV2	TRBD2	TRBJ2-7	-	13	TGTGCCAGCAGTCTAGCGGTGTCCTACGAGCAGTACTTC	CASSLAVSYEQYF
TRBV28	-	TRBJ2-1	-	13	TGTGCCAGCATGGAAAGCTCCTACAATGAGCAGTTCTTC	CASMESSYNEQFF
TRBV5-1	-	TRBJ2-7	-	14	TGCGCCAGCAGCTTGGCCGGGGACGCCTACGAGCAGTACTTC	CASSLAGDAYEQYF
TRBV7-9	TRBD2	TRBJ2-7	few	13	TGTGCCAGCACCGTACTAGCGGGAGGCGAGCAGTACTTC	CASTVLAGGEQYF
TRBV27	-	TRBJ2-1	-	15	TGTGCCAGCAGTTTCCATAGAACGCTGGGGGGTGAGCAGTTCTTC	CASSFHRTLGGEQFF
TRBV30	TRBD1	TRBJ1-5	once	10	TGTGCCTGGAGCCTAGGGACAGGAGATTTT	CAWSLGTGDF
TRBV7-3	TRBD2	TRBJ2-3	-	14	TGTGCCAGCAGCTTACTAGCGGGAACAGATACGCAGTATTTT	CASSLLAGTDTQYF
TRBV10-2	TRBD2	TRBJ2-1	-	14	TGCGCCAGCAGTGGAGCGGGGCCCTACAATGAGCAGTTCTTC	CASSGAGPYNEQFF
TRBV14	TRBD1	TRBJ2-5	few	15	TGTGCCAGCAGCCAAGAAGGGGGACAGAAAGAGACCCAGTACTTC	CASSQEGGQKETQYF
TRBV19	-	TRBJ1-2	few	15	TGTGCCAGTGCTTTGACTCGGACAGCTAACTATGGCTACACCTTC	CASALTRTANYGYTF
TRBV7-2	-	TRBJ2-7	few	14	TGTGCCAGCAGCTTAGAGGCTATTATGTACGAGCAGTACTTC	CASSLEAIMYEQYF
TRBV5-6	-	TRBJ1-1	-	13	TGTGCCAGCAGCTTGCGTGGGACCGCTGAAGCTTTCTTT	CASSLRGTAEAFF
TRBV28	-	TRBJ2-1	few	17	TGTGCCAGCAGTTCCCTAGGCTTCCGGGACGTATACAATGAGCAGTTCTTC	CASSSLGFRDVYNEQFF
TRBV10-3	-	TRBJ2-2	-	15	TGTGCCATCAGGGGTGAGCGAAAGAACACCGGGGAGCTGTTTTTT	CAIRGERKNTGELFF
TRBV10-3	TRBD2	TRBJ2-3	-	12	TGTGCCATCGGACTAGTCTCAGATACGCAGTATTTT	CAIGLVSDTQYF
TRBV15	-	TRBJ2-1	-	16	TGTGCCACCAGCAGGGGTGTTATGGTTTCCTACAATGAGCAGTTCTTC	CATSRGVMVSYNEQFF
TRBV23-1	-	TRBJ2-7	-	14	TGCGCCAGCAGTTATTCTTCGTCTATTTACGAGCAGTACTTC	CASSYSSSIYEQYF